Included here is one T cell receptor beta chain sequence, with context. The antigen is undetermined. This CDR3 has 16 residues. The ends were cut back, 1 base at V and 1 base at J, with 13 bases in the middle. The germline V gene encodes CDR1 SGHVS and CDR2 FQNEAQ. This PCR relied on a set of 60 Vbeta primers and 13 Jbeta primers. The table came from immunoSEQ multiplex PCR; TCRdb's copy has only in-frame clones and leaves some out. The profile shows about 72,000 clones, almost 85% of them singletons. The source of the sample is a study of cytomegalovirus exposure and HLA in healthy donors. Whole-study results and caveats: In a later analysis, a missense DCLRE1C variant was linked to TCR beta V- and J-gene trimming. Among TCR beta chains of equal frequency, HLA-associated ones were more clonally expanded in a later analysis. The study put under 200 TCR beta chains on its list as cytomegalovirus-associated. The authors excluded some V segments, including TRBV6-2 and TRBV6-3, as indistinguishable.

The chain is built from TRBV7-8 and TRBJ1-1; tentatively, D is TRBD1 (6 bases). The material sequenced was PBMCs. This TCR was recovered from a man younger than 35 in good health and CMV-seronegative. CDR3 region: CASSLGMGAGNTEAFF. The CDR3 DNA reads as TGTGCCAGCAGCTTAGGAATGGGGGCCGGGAACACTGAAGCTTTCTTT.